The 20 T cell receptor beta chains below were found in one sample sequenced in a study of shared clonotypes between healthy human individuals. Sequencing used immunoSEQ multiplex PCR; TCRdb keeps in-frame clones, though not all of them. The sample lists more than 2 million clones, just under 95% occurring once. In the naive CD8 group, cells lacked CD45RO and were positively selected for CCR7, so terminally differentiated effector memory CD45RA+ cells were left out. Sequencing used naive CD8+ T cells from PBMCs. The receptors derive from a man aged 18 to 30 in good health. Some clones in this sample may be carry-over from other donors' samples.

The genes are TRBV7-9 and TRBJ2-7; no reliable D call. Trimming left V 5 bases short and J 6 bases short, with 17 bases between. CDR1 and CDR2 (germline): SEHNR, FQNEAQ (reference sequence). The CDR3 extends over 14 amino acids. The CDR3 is CASSLPDGDSEQYF. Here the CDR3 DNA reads TGTGCCAGCAGCCTCCCGGATGGGGATTCCGAGCAGTACTTC.

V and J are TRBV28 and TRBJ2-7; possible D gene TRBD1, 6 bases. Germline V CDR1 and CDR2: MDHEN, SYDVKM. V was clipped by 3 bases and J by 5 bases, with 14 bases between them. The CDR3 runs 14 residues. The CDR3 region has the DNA TGTGCCAGCAGTTTGGGGGCACAGCGGAACGAGCAGTACTTC. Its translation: CASSLGAQRNEQYF.

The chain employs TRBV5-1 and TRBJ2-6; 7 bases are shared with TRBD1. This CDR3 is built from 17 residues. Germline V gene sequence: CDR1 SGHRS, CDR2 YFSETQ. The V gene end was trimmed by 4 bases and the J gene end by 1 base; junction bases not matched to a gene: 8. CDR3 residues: CASSQEQGVSGANVLTF. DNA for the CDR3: TGCGCCAGCAGCCAGGAGCAGGGGGTATCTGGGGCCAACGTCCTGACTTTC. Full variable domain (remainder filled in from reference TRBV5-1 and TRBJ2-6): KAGVTQTPRYLIKTRGQQVTLSCSPISGHRSVSWYQQTPGQGLQFLFEYFSETQRNKGNFPGRFSGRQFSNSRSEMNVSTLELGDSALYLCASSQEQGVSGANVLTFGAGSRLTVL.

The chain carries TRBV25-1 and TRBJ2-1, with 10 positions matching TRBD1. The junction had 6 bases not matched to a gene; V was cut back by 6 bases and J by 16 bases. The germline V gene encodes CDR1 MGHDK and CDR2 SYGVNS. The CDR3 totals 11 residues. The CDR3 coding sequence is TGTGCCAGCAGCGGCGGGGACAGGGGATTCTTC. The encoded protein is CASSGGDRGFF.

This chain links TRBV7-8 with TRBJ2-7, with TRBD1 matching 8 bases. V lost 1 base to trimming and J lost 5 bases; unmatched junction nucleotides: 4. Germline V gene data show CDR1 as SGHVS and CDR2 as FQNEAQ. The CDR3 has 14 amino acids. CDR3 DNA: TGTGCCAGCAGCTTAGTTCTGACAGGGGACGAGCAGTACTTC. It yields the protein CASSLVLTGDEQYF.

For the CDR3, the DNA is TGTGCCAGCAGCTTGGCCGCTAGCGGGAGAGCTAATGAGCAGTTCTTC. Translation gives CASSLAASGRANEQFF. The chain combines TRBV5-6 with TRBJ2-1, with TRBD2 identical over 10 bases. CDR1 SGHDT and CDR2 YYEEEE come from the germline V gene. The J segment lost 7 bases and the V segment lost 0 bases, leaving 7 bases of the junction unmatched. This CDR3 is built from 16 residues.

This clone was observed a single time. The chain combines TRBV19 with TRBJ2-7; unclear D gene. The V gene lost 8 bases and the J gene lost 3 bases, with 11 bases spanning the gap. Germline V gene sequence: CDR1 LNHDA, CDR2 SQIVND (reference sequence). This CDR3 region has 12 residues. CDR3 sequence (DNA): TGTGCCAGTGGGTCGGTAGGCTACGAGCAGTACTTC. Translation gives CASGSVGYEQYF.

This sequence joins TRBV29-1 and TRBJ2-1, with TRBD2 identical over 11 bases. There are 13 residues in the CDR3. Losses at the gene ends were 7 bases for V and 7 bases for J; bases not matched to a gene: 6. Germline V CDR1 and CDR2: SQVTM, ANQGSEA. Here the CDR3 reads CSGVAGGVNEQFF. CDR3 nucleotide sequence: TGCAGCGGAGTAGCGGGAGGGGTAAATGAGCAGTTCTTC.

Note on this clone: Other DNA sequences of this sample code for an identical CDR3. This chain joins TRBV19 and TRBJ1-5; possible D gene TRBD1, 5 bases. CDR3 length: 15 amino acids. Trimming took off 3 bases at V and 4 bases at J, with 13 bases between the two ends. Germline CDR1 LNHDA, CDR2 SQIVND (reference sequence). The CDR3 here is CASSIPGWGNQPQHF. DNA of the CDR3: TGTGCCAGTAGTATTCCAGGGTGGGGGAATCAGCCCCAGCATTTT.

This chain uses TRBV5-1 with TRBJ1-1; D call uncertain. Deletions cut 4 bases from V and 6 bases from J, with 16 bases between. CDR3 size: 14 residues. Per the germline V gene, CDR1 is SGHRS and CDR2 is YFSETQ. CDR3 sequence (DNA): TGCGCCAGCAGCCGCACCGGAGCTGCCCCTGAAGCTTTCTTT. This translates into CASSRTGAAPEAFF. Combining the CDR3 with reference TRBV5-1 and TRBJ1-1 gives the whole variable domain KAGVTQTPRYLIKTRGQQVTLSCSPISGHRSVSWYQQTPGQGLQFLFEYFSETQRNKGNFPGRFSGRQFSNSRSEMNVSTLELGDSALYLCASSRTGAAPEAFFGQGTRLTVV.

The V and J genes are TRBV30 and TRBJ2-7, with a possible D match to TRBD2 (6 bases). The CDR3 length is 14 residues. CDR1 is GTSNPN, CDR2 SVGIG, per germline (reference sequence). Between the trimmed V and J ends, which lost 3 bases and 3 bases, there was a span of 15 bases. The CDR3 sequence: CAWRAWRGYYEQYF. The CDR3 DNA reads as TGTGCCTGGAGAGCTTGGAGGGGCTACTACGAGCAGTACTTC.

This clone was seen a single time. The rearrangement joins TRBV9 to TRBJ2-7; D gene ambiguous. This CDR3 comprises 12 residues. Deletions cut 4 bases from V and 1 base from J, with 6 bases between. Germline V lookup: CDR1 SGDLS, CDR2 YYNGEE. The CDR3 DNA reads TGTGCCAGCAGCTCCGCTTCCTACGAGCAGTACTTC. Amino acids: CASSSASYEQYF.

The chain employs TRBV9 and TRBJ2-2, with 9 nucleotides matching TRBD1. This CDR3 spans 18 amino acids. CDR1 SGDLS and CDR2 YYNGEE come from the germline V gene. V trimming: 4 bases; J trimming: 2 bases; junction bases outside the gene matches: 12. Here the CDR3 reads CASSFRDRVRKNTGELFF. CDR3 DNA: TGTGCCAGCAGCTTCCGGGACAGGGTAAGAAAAAACACCGGGGAGCTGTTTTTT.

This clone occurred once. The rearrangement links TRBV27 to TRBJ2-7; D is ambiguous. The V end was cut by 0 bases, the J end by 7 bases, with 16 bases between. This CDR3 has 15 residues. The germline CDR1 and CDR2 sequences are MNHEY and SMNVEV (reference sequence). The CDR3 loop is CASSLSKVMPVEQYF. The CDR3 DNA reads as TGTGCCAGCAGTTTATCTAAAGTGATGCCGGTAGAGCAGTACTTC.

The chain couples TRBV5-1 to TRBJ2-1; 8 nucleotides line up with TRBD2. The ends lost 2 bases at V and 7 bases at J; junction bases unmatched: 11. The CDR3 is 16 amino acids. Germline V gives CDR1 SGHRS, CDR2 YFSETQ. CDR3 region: CASSLRPGLEENEQFF. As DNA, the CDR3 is TGCGCCAGCAGCTTACGGCCGGGACTAGAAGAGAATGAGCAGTTCTTC. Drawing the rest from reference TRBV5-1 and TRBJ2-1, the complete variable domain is KAGVTQTPRYLIKTRGQQVTLSCSPISGHRSVSWYQQTPGQGLQFLFEYFSETQRNKGNFPGRFSGRQFSNSRSEMNVSTLELGDSALYLCASSLRPGLEENEQFFGPGTRLTVL.

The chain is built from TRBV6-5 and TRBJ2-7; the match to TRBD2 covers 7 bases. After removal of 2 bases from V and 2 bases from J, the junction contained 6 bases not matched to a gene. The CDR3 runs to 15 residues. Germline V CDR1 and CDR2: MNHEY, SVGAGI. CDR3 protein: CASSYGLAETYEQYF. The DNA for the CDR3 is TGTGCCAGCAGTTACGGGCTAGCGGAAACCTACGAGCAGTACTTC.

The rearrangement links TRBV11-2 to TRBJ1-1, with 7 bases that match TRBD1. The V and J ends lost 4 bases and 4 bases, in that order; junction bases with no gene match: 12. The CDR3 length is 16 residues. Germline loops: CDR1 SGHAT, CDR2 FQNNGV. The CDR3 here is CASSSREGALSTEAFF. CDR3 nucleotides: TGTGCCAGCAGCTCGAGGGAGGGGGCGCTGAGCACTGAAGCTTTCTTT.

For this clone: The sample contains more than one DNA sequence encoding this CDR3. DNA of the CDR3: TGTGCCAGCAGCGTAGGGGGTTCCTACAATGAGCAGTTCTTC. This codes for CASSVGGSYNEQFF. The rearrangement joins TRBV9 to TRBJ2-1; the D is unclear. V was cut by 0 bases and J by 1 base, with 5 bases left in between. The length of the CDR3 is 14 residues. The germline V gene encodes CDR1 SGDLS and CDR2 YYNGEE.

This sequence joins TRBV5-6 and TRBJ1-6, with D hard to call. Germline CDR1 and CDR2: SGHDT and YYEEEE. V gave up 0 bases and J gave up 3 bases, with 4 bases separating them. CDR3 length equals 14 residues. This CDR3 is CASSLGVYNSPLHF. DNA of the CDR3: TGTGCCAGCAGCTTGGGCGTCTATAATTCACCCCTCCACTTT. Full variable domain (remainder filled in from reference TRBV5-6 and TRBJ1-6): DAGVTQSPTHLIKTRGQQVTLRCSPKSGHDTVSWYQQALGQGPQFIFQYYEEEERQRGNFPDRFSGHQFPNYSSELNVNALLLGDSALYLCASSLGVYNSPLHFGNGTRLTVT.

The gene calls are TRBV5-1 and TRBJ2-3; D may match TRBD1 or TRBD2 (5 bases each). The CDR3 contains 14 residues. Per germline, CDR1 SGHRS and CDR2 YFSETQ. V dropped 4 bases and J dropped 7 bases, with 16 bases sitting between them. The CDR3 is CASSQTRDQNTQYF. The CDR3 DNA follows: TGCGCCAGCAGCCAAACGAGGGACCAGAATACGCAGTATTTT. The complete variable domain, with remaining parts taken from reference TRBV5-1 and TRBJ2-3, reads KAGVTQTPRYLIKTRGQQVTLSCSPISGHRSVSWYQQTPGQGLQFLFEYFSETQRNKGNFPGRFSGRQFSNSRSEMNVSTLELGDSALYLCASSQTRDQNTQYFGPGTRLTVL.